The 12 T cell receptor beta chains below come from one sample, sequenced in a study of blood T cell repertoires in COVID-19. Method: immunoSEQ multiplex PCR; TCRdb's copy keeps in-frame clones and lacks some. This sample has approximately 290,000 clones, with about 85% found just once. Sequenced: peripheral blood. The receptors derive from a human donor with COVID-19, enrolled during active disease. The donor label of this sample is uncertain.

The chain is built from TRBV24-1 and TRBJ2-1; D remains ambiguous. Per the germline V gene, CDR1 is KGHDR and CDR2 is SFDVKD. This CDR3 has 16 residues. The V and J ends lost 4 bases and 0 bases respectively, with 12 bases between them. The CDR3 sequence is CATSDQEVSSYNEQFF. In nucleotides, the CDR3 is TGTGCCACCAGTGACCAAGAGGTTAGCTCCTACAATGAGCAGTTCTTC.

In its sample, this clone was seen a few times. This chain uses TRBV19 with TRBJ1-2; no firm D call. The V end was cut by 0 bases, the J end by 7 bases, with 12 bases between. CDR3 length equals 14 residues. Per the germline V gene, CDR1 is LNHDA and CDR2 is SQIVND (reference sequence). As DNA, the CDR3 is TGTGCCAGTAGTATAGACGGCGGGTACAGTGGCTACACCTTC. It translates to CASSIDGGYSGYTF.

The rearrangement links TRBV19 to TRBJ2-3; weak D call: TRBD1 (6 bases). This CDR3 region has 14 residues. V shed 3 bases and J shed 7 bases, with 14 bases lying between them. Germline values: CDR1 LNHDA, CDR2 SQIVND (reference sequence). The DNA of the CDR3 is TGTGCCAGTAGTATGGGGCAGGGGCTGAATACGCAGTATTTT. Its translation is CASSMGQGLNTQYF. Full variable domain (missing parts from reference TRBV19 and TRBJ2-3): DGGITQSPKYLFRKEGQNVTLSCEQNLNHDAMYWYRQDPGQGLRLIYYSQIVNDFQKGDIAEGYSVSREKKESFPLTVTSAQKNPTAFYLCASSMGQGLNTQYFGPGTRLTVL.

The rearrangement joins TRBV28 to TRBJ1-2, with D possibly TRBD1 on 5 matching bases. Germline V lookup: CDR1 MDHEN, CDR2 SYDVKM. The CDR3 loop spans 15 amino acids. Trimming took off 5 bases at V and 7 bases at J, with 20 bases between the two ends. The CDR3 reads CASSPLQGPFGGYTF. In nucleotides, the CDR3 is TGTGCCAGCAGTCCTCTTCAGGGCCCCTTTGGTGGCTACACCTTC.

In nucleotides, the CDR3 is TGCAGCGTTCGAGCGGGATTTAATTCACCCCTCCACTTT. This encodes CSVRAGFNSPLHF. This chain joins TRBV29-1 and TRBJ1-6; no reliable D call. From germline, CDR1 is SQVTM and CDR2 ANQGSEA. This CDR3 has 13 residues. Trimming pared 5 bases from V and 6 bases from J, leaving 11 bases between.

This clone was recorded a few times. The V call is TRBV18, the J call TRBJ1-5, with unresolved D. Trimming left V 0 bases short and J 7 bases short, with 7 bases between. This CDR3 is 13 amino acids long. Germline V gives CDR1 KGHSH, CDR2 LQKENI. CDR3 sequence: CASSPPAGQPQHF. CDR3 DNA sequence: TGTGCCAGCTCACCACCGGCGGGGCAGCCCCAGCATTTT. Full variable domain (outside the CDR3, taken from reference TRBV18 and TRBJ1-5): NAGVMQNPRHLVRRRGQEARLRCSPMKGHSHVYWYRQLPEEGLKFMVYLQKENIIDESGMPKERFSAEFPKEGPSILRIQQVVRGDSAAYFCASSPPAGQPQHFGDGTRLSIL.

In this sample, this clone turned up once. V is TRBV27 and J is TRBJ2-7; D perhaps matches TRBD1 (5 bases). The CDR3 spans 14 residues. Germline loops: CDR1 MNHEY, CDR2 SMNVEV (reference sequence). V was clipped by 2 bases and J by 5 bases, with 13 bases between them. The CDR3 region is CASSLRGALNEQYF. The CDR3 DNA sequence: TGTGCCAGCAGTTTAAGGGGCGCGTTGAACGAGCAGTACTTC.

The CDR3 here is CASSEPETNYGYTF. In DNA form, the CDR3 reads TGCGCCAGCAGTGAGCCGGAGACTAACTATGGCTACACCTTC. The J gene is TRBJ1-2, the V gene TRBV10-2, with no clear D. The ends were cut back, 2 bases at V and 0 bases at J, with 7 bases in the middle. Germline V gene lookup returns CDR1 WSHSY and CDR2 SAAADI. This CDR3 has 14 amino acids.

The chain combines TRBV6-5 with TRBJ2-7; 7 nucleotides match TRBD1. From germline, CDR1 is MNHEY and CDR2 SVGAGI. The CDR3 is 13 amino acids. The junction had 6 bases not matched to a gene; V was cut back by 6 bases and J by 4 bases. Here the CDR3 reads CASSRDREYEQYF. In nucleotides, the CDR3 is TGTGCCAGCAGCCGGGACAGAGAATACGAGCAGTACTTC.

J is TRBJ2-1 and V is TRBV28, with D maybe TRBD2 (7 bases). The CDR3 totals 14 residues. V was pared by 8 bases and J by 8 bases, with 19 bases between. Germline CDR1 is MDHEN and CDR2 is SYDVKM. DNA of the CDR3: TGTGCCAGCCGAGGGGCGGGAGAGGGGGATGAGCAGTTCTTC. Its protein is CASRGAGEGDEQFF.

The chain joins TRBV19 to TRBJ1-1; TRBD1 agrees at 7 bases. V lost 5 bases to trimming and J lost 6 bases; unmatched junction nucleotides: 6. This CDR3 spans 13 amino acids. The germline V gene encodes CDR1 LNHDA and CDR2 SQIVND (reference sequence). The CDR3 DNA is TGTGCCAGTAGTTCAGGGGGAGTGTCTGAAGCTTTCTTT. This encodes CASSSGGVSEAFF.

The V call is TRBV30, the J call TRBJ2-2; D gene unclear. The CDR3 sequence is 13 residues long. V was clipped by 0 bases and J by 6 bases, with 8 bases between them. Germline V gene sequence: CDR1 GTSNPN, CDR2 SVGIG (reference sequence). The CDR3 here is CAWSVLRSGELFF. The CDR3 coding sequence is TGTGCCTGGAGTGTACTAAGGTCCGGGGAGCTGTTTTTT.